These T cell receptor beta chains were read from a single sample in a study of cytomegalovirus exposure and HLA in healthy donors. Clones were read by immunoSEQ multiplex PCR, and TCRdb kept only the in-frame ones, dropping some. The sample contains some 160,000 clones, approximately 81% of which appear only once. The sequenced sample was PBMCs. These receptors were taken from a man aged 30-40 years in good health and CMV-seropositive. Both conserved end residues are part of each CDR3. Fields, in order: D gene, V gene, clone size, J gene, CDR3 DNA, CDR3 protein. A D gene is named only where the DNA matches it firmly. Some rows mark clone size as missing; the rest say once, few, many or name a class of expanded clone.

-	TRBV5-1	-	TRBJ2-3	TGCGCCAGCAGCAGATACCGGGACTTAAGCACAGATACGCAGTATTTT	CASSRYRDLSTDTQYF
TRBD1	TRBV5-1	-	TRBJ1-2	TGCGCCAGCAGCTTTCTTTCAGGGGGCTATGGCTACACCTTC	CASSFLSGGYGYTF
-	TRBV10-3	-	TRBJ2-1	TGTGCCATCGGAGGGAACTCCTACAATGAGCAGTTCTTC	CAIGGNSYNEQFF
-	TRBV5-1	-	TRBJ1-1	TGCGCCACCCTACAGATCGTAAACACTGAAGCTTTCTTT	CATLQIVNTEAFF
-	TRBV7-9	-	TRBJ1-2	TGTGCCAGCAGCTTAGTGCCGAGGAGAGGCTACACCTTC	CASSLVPRRGYTF
TRBD2	TRBV4-1	-	TRBJ2-1	TGCGCCAGCAGCCAAGATAGCGGGACCTACAATGAGCAGTTCTTC	CASSQDSGTYNEQFF
TRBD1	TRBV4-2	once	TRBJ1-2	TGTGCCAGCAGCCGGGGACAGGGGCCTAACTATGGCTACACCTTC	CASSRGQGPNYGYTF
-	TRBV7-9	-	TRBJ2-3	TGTGCCAGCAGCTTAGTCAGCGCGACTAGCACAGATACGCAGTATTTT	CASSLVSATSTDTQYF
TRBD1	TRBV30	-	TRBJ2-7	TGTGCCTGGAGTTTTGGGACAGGGGGTCTGAACGAGCAGTACTTC	CAWSFGTGGLNEQYF
-	TRBV27	-	TRBJ1-1	TGTGCCAGCACCACGGTGGCGGGCGTCAACACTGAAGCTTTCTTT	CASTTVAGVNTEAFF
-	TRBV4-1	few	TRBJ1-3	TGCGCCAGCAGCCAAGGAGGTTCTGGGCGGGGAAACTCTGGAAACACCATATATTTT	CASSQGGSGRGNSGNTIYF
TRBD2	TRBV20-1	-	TRBJ2-1	TGCAGCGCCGGGGGGACCAATGAGCAGTTCTTC	CSAGGTNEQFF
-	TRBV7-3	-	TRBJ2-6	TGTGCCAGCAGCTTATTAGGTTTACAGTTTAACTCTGGGGCCAACGTCCTGACTTTC	CASSLLGLQFNSGANVLTF
TRBD1	TRBV5-1	-	TRBJ1-3	TGCGCCAGCAGCCCGGGACAGGGGGCTTCTGGAAACACCATATATTTT	CASSPGQGASGNTIYF
-	TRBV11-3	-	TRBJ1-1	TGTGCCAGCAGCTTAAATGGCTTCAATTCCGCTGAAGCTTTCTTT	CASSLNGFNSAEAFF
TRBD1	TRBV9	-	TRBJ1-4	TGTGCCAGCAGCGTAGGGGACAGGGGGGAAAAACTGTTTTTT	CASSVGDRGEKLFF
-	TRBV6-5	-	TRBJ1-2	TGTGCCAGCAGTTACTCCTACAGCAACTATGGCTACACCTTC	CASSYSYSNYGYTF
TRBD1	TRBV19	-	TRBJ1-5	TGTGCCAGTAGTCCCACCTCGGGACAGGTTGATCAGCCCCAGCATTTT	CASSPTSGQVDQPQHF
-	TRBV6-5	-	TRBJ1-5	TGTGCCAGCGGGGGGGCCCGGGCCAATCAGCCCCAGCATTTT	CASGGARANQPQHF
-	TRBV7-9	once	TRBJ1-2	TGTTCCAGCAGCTGGGGGGGCAGGAACCTGCACTTC	CSSSWGGRNLHF
-	TRBV7-8	-	TRBJ2-3	TGTGCCAGCAGCTACCGGGCGGGTGTGGCGCAGTATTTT	CASSYRAGVAQYF
TRBD1	TRBV5-1	-	TRBJ2-1	TGCGCCAGCAGCTTGGTCTCCGGGACAGATTACAATGAGCAGTTCTTC	CASSLVSGTDYNEQFF
TRBD1	TRBV2	few	TRBJ1-4	TGTGCCAGCACGAAGGACAGGGATGAAAAACTGTTTTTT	CASTKDRDEKLFF